The sequence of this T cell receptor (beta chain) was determined in a study of CD8+ T cells in alopecia areata. Study information: Scoring of treated patients' severity used the percentage of affected scalp area.

Whole-study results and caveats: Normal scalp showed lower clonality than lesional scalp, especially alopecia totalis/universalis.

Once RNA had been extracted, it was reverse transcribed into cDNA to act as the sequencing template. Assay used: immunoSEQ multiplex PCR; TCRdb lists only in-frame clones, some missing. The profile shows fewer than 110,000 clones, 84% of them singletons. As regards this clone: What it binds is not known.

Indicated treatment: oral pan-JAK inhibitor, 5-10 mg twice daily. Researchers gathered lesional scalp punch biopsies and peripheral blood from patients with alopecia areata. V shed 0 bases and J 1 base; nucleotides not matched to a gene: 7. The CDR3 is 18 amino acids. The germline V gene has CDR1 WNHNN and CDR2 SYGVQD (reference sequence). The receptor was derived from a human donor with alopecia areata. The sample consisted of CD8+ T cells sorted from blood, taken at week 24, from a patient treated with tofacitinib. J is TRBJ2-3 and V is TRBV10-1; 10 bases are a match to TRBD2. The CDR3 reads CASSESPSGRHRTDTQYF. CDR3 DNA: TGCGCCAGCAGTGAGTCTCCTAGCGGGAGACATCGCACAGATACGCAGTATTTT.